The 12 T cell receptor beta chains listed next were all sequenced from one sample in a study of blood T cell repertoires in COVID-19. Repertoires were generated with immunoSEQ multiplex PCR, while TCRdb's copy carries only in-frame clones and drops some. There are roughly 120,000 clones in the sample; around 90% occur only once, and about 4% lies in the top ten. What was sequenced was peripheral blood. All receptors come from a woman aged 55-70 years with COVID-19, enrolled during active disease.

The gene calls are TRBV7-2 and TRBJ1-6; maybe TRBD1 (6 bases). V was pared by 6 bases and J by 7 bases, with 13 bases between. Per germline, CDR1 SGHTA and CDR2 FQGNSA. This CDR3 is 14 amino acids long. For the CDR3, the DNA is TGTGCCAGCAGTCTACAGGGTAACAATTCACCCCTCCACTTT. It is translated as CASSLQGNNSPLHF.

The V and J genes are TRBV27 and TRBJ1-6; D is perhaps TRBD1 (5 bases). Looked up from germline, CDR1 is MNHEY and CDR2 is SMNVEV (reference sequence). This CDR3 is built from 15 residues. The V gene lost 3 bases and the J gene lost 3 bases, with 9 bases spanning the gap. Here the CDR3 DNA reads TGTGCCAGCAGTTTCGGGGGTCTCTATAATTCACCCCTCCACTTT. Amino acid sequence: CASSFGGLYNSPLHF.

This clone was observed a single time. V and J are TRBV7-9 and TRBJ2-1; no clear D gene. The CDR3 runs 11 residues. Germline V gene sequence: CDR1 SEHNR, CDR2 FQNEAQ (reference sequence). The ends were cut back, 5 bases at V and 8 bases at J, with 7 bases in the middle. The CDR3 loop reads CASSAYDEQFF. Here the CDR3 DNA reads TGTGCCAGCAGCGCGTATGATGAGCAGTTCTTC.

The DNA for the CDR3 is TGTGCCAGCAGTCCAACCCTAGGGGGCTCGAGGCTCGGGGATACGCAGTATTTT. Translating gives CASSPTLGGSRLGDTQYF. The V and J genes are TRBV9 and TRBJ2-3, with 7 positions matching TRBD1. CDR1 is SGDLS, CDR2 YYNGEE, per germline. V was pared by 5 bases and J by 6 bases, with 21 bases of the junction left unmatched. This CDR3 spans 18 amino acids.

The rearrangement joins TRBV12-3 or TRBV12-4 to TRBJ1-5; D gene ambiguous. V lost 6 bases to trimming and J lost 4 bases, with 10 bases between them. CDR3 length equals 13 residues. CDR3: CASRIGQNQPQHF. The CDR3 nucleotides read TGTGCCAGCAGGATTGGGCAGAATCAGCCCCAGCATTTT.

The rearrangement joins TRBV7-9 to TRBJ2-3; TRBD1 matches 8 bases. V lost 5 bases, J lost 2 bases, and 12 bases stayed unmatched. Germline lookup yields CDR1 SEHNR and CDR2 FQNEAQ (reference sequence). The CDR3 loop spans 17 amino acids. CDR3 region: CASSPPRRDRNTDTQYF. As DNA, the CDR3 is TGTGCCAGCAGCCCTCCCCGCCGGGACAGGAACACAGATACGCAGTATTTT.

The V gene is TRBV29-1, the J gene TRBJ2-7, with 7 nucleotides matching TRBD1. V was clipped by 1 base and J by 0 bases; unmatched bases: 0. CDR1 SQVTM and CDR2 ANQGSEA come from the germline V gene. This CDR3 has 13 amino acids. The CDR3 protein is CSVEGDSSYEQYF. The CDR3 region has the DNA TGCAGCGTTGAAGGGGACAGCTCCTACGAGCAGTACTTC.

This chain links TRBV15 with TRBJ1-2; D perhaps matches TRBD1 (6 bases). V gave up 3 bases and J gave up 7 bases, with 15 bases separating them. Looked up from germline, CDR1 is LNHNV and CDR2 is YYDKDF (reference sequence). CDR3 length: 14 amino acids. The CDR3 is CATSRLTGLVGYTF. CDR3 coding DNA: TGTGCCACCAGCAGGCTCACAGGGCTGGTTGGCTACACCTTC.

This rearrangement joins TRBV7-2 to TRBJ1-6, with 8 nucleotides matching TRBD1. Per germline, CDR1 SGHTA and CDR2 FQGNSA. Trimming cost V 4 bases and J 10 bases; bases outside gene matches: 9. This CDR3 contains 15 residues. The CDR3 sequence: CASSSFQGAPSPLHF. CDR3 sequence (DNA): TGTGCCAGCAGCTCCTTCCAGGGGGCCCCATCACCCCTCCACTTT.

This rearrangement joins TRBV19 to TRBJ2-5; D remains unclear. In germline, CDR1 is LNHDA, CDR2 SQIVND (reference sequence). CDR3 length: 13 amino acids. V was pared by 1 base and J by 5 bases, with 8 bases between. DNA of the CDR3: TGTGCCAGTAGTATAGGCCCTGCGGAGACCCAGTACTTC. It codes for CASSIGPAETQYF. The variable domain in full, completed from reference TRBV19 and TRBJ2-5, reads DGGITQSPKYLFRKEGQNVTLSCEQNLNHDAMYWYRQDPGQGLRLIYYSQIVNDFQKGDIAEGYSVSREKKESFPLTVTSAQKNPTAFYLCASSIGPAETQYFGPGTRLLVL.

CDR3 nucleotides: TGTGCCAGCAGCCAACTAGTTTCATCCTCCTACAATGAGCAGTTCTTC. This codes for CASSQLVSSSYNEQFF. This chain connects TRBV11-2 to TRBJ2-1, with D possibly TRBD2 on 5 matching bases. This CDR3 has 16 residues. Germline values: CDR1 SGHAT, CDR2 FQNNGV. V lost 5 bases to trimming and J lost 0 bases, with 14 bases between them.

Note on this clone: Mismatch with germline at one junction end may stem from a read error. The gene calls are TRBV24-1 and TRBJ1-5; D is uncertain. In germline, CDR1 is KGHDR, CDR2 SFDVKD. CDR3 size: 16 residues. The CDR3 region is CATSDPGRVNGQPQRF. The CDR3 DNA reads as TGTGCCACCAGTGACCCCGGGAGGGTTAATGGTCAGCCCCAGCGTTTT.